The TCR beta chain under discussion was sequenced for a study of tumor T cells in aggressive B-cell lymphoma (dated by TCRdb to about 2017). The library came from the immunoSEQ multiplex PCR assay. Not all clones reach the TCRdb copy of this immuneACCESS table, which keeps in-frame sequences only. Checked studies attribute under half of the gap to unresolved V genes and leave the rest unexplained. Counted in this sample were several thousand clones; 70% to 75% of them appeared once. Approximately 7% of the sample comes from the top ten. Between the V and J ends, shortened by 3 bases and 3 bases respectively, the junction contains 15 bases. As encoded in the germline V gene (reference sequence), CDR1 is SGHKS while CDR2 is YYEKEE. From its cysteine to its phenylalanine, the CDR3 spans 16 amino acids. This entry keeps only the CDR3 DNA: 48 bases, framed from base 1. Concerning this clone itself: Its antigen is currently not known. Base qualities were left out, and no much larger clone turns up one base away.

The rearranged chain carries TRBV5-5 and TRBJ2-2, and perhaps TRBD2 as D gene, on 7 matching bases. Sequencing was done on a sample of tumor tissue. The receptor comes from an adult with diffuse large B cell lymphoma. CDR3 reads: CASSYRGGADTGELFF. The DNA sequence is TGTGCCAGCAGCTACCGAGGGGGGGCGGACACCGGGGAGCTGTTTTTT.